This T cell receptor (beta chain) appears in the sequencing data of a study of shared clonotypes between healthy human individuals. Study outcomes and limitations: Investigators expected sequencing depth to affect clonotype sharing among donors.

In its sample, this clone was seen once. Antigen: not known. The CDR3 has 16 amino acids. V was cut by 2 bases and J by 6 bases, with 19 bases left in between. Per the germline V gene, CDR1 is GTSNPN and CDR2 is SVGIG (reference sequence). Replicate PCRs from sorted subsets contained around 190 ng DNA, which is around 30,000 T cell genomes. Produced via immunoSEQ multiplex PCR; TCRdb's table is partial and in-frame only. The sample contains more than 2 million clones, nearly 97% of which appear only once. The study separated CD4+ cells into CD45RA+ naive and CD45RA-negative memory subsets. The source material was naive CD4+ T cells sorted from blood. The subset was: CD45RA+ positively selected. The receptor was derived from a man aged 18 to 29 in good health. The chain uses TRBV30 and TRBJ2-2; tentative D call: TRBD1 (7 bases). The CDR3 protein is CAWSSPQGGVSGELFF. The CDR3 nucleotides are TGTGCCTGGAGTTCCCCCCAGGGGGGAGTTTCCGGGGAGCTGTTTTTT. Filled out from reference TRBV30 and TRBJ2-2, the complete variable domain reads SQTIHQWPATLVQPVGSPLSLECTVEGTSNPNLYWYRQAAGRGLQLLFYSVGIGQISSEVPQNLSASRPQDRQFILSSKKLLLSDSGFYLCAWSSPQGGVSGELFFGEGSRLTVL.